This passage covers 12 T cell receptor beta chains from one sample sequenced in a study of CD8+ T cells in alopecia areata. Reverse transcription of extracted RNA yielded cDNA, which provided the sequencing template. Profiled with immunoSEQ multiplex PCR; TCRdb holds only in-frame clones, not every one. The data show some 58,000 clones, 46% seen once. Treatment indicated: oral pan-JAK inhibitor, 5-10 mg twice daily. The sequencing here drew on CD8+ T cells sorted from blood, taken at approximately week 36, from a patient treated with tofacitinib. Source of these receptors: a human donor with alopecia areata.

J is TRBJ2-7 and V is TRBV4-1; 12 nucleotides line up with TRBD2. After removal of 3 bases from V and 2 bases from J, the junction contained 2 bases not matched to a gene. This CDR3 is 15 amino acids long. Germline CDR1 is MGHRA and CDR2 is YSYEKL. CDR3 sequence: CASSQLAGGTYEQYF. The CDR3 region has the DNA TGCGCCAGCAGCCAGCTAGCGGGAGGGACCTACGAGCAGTACTTC.

The genes are TRBV18 and TRBJ2-2, with D maybe TRBD2 (6 bases). The germline V gene encodes CDR1 KGHSH and CDR2 LQKENI. V was trimmed by 4 bases and J by 3 bases, leaving 12 bases between them. The CDR3 loop spans 15 amino acids. CDR3 sequence: CASSLTGTYTGELFF. The CDR3, as DNA: TGTGCCAGCTCACTAACCGGGACTTACACCGGGGAGCTGTTTTTT.

The CDR3 spells CASSLLVSTDTQYF. For the CDR3, the DNA is TGTGCCAGCAGCTTGCTAGTTAGCACAGATACGCAGTATTTT. The gene calls are TRBV7-9 and TRBJ2-3; D remains unclear. CDR1 is SEHNR and CDR2 is FQNEAQ in the germline V gene (reference sequence). V was trimmed by 3 bases and J by 0 bases, leaving 7 bases between them. CDR3 length equals 14 residues.

This clone has just a few counts. The chain has TRBV14 and TRBJ2-5; unclear D gene. CDR1 is SGHDN and CDR2 is FVKESK in the germline V gene. This CDR3 has 13 residues. V was shortened by 3 bases and J by 5 bases, with 10 bases between the two germline ends. In DNA, the CDR3 is TGTGCCAGCAGCCAGGAAAGGTGGGAGACCCAGTACTTC. Protein product: CASSQERWETQYF.

The chain combines TRBV27 with TRBJ2-2; no firm D call. Germline CDR1 is MNHEY and CDR2 is SMNVEV (reference sequence). This CDR3 is built from 15 residues. The ends were cut back, 4 bases at V and 3 bases at J, with 12 bases in the middle. CDR3 protein: CASSSSTGYTGELFF. The CDR3 DNA reads as TGTGCCAGCAGTTCCTCCACTGGGTACACCGGGGAGCTGTTTTTT.

This clone was observed a few times. This rearrangement joins TRBV2 to TRBJ2-1; 7 nucleotides line up with TRBD2. This CDR3 comprises 16 residues. V lost 0 bases and J lost 5; bases outside the gene matches: 7. Germline values: CDR1 SNHLY, CDR2 FYNNEI. The CDR3 DNA reads TGTGCCAGCAGTGAAGCGGGCGGGAGTAAGGACAATGAGCAGTTCTTC. This codes for CASSEAGGSKDNEQFF.

V gene TRBV29-1 combines with J gene TRBJ2-2; D may correspond to TRBD1 or TRBD2 (5 bases each). The germline gives CDR1 SQVTM, CDR2 ANQGSEA. The CDR3 runs 12 residues. Trimming removed 6 bases from V and 3 bases from J, with 8 bases in between. In DNA form, the CDR3 reads TGCAGCGTGGGACGGGACACCGGGGAGCTGTTTTTT. Residues: CSVGRDTGELFF.

The chain joins TRBV27 to TRBJ2-7; D gene ambiguous. The ends were cut back, 5 bases at V and 6 bases at J, with 14 bases in the middle. CDR1 and CDR2 (germline): MNHEY, SMNVEV (reference sequence). The CDR3 loop spans 13 amino acids. The CDR3 loop is CASSPPGPREQYF. For the CDR3, the DNA is TGTGCCAGCAGTCCCCCGGGCCCCCGCGAGCAGTACTTC.

This sequence joins TRBV15 and TRBJ2-7; the match to TRBD1 covers 8 bases. Germline V gene lookup returns CDR1 LNHNV and CDR2 YYDKDF (reference sequence). CDR3 length equals 15 residues. With 0 bases clipped from V and 3 bases from J, the junction kept 4 bases outside the gene matches. CDR3 protein: CATSRDLGTGYEQYF. The CDR3 DNA is TGTGCCACCAGCAGAGATCTTGGGACAGGCTACGAGCAGTACTTC.

The chain joins TRBV29-1 to TRBJ2-1; TRBD2 matches at 13 bases. Looked up from germline, CDR1 is SQVTM and CDR2 is ANQGSEA. V gave up 4 bases and J gave up 9 bases; unmatched junction bases: 6. This CDR3 has 14 residues. CDR3 residues: CSVVGLAGVGEQFF. The CDR3 region has the DNA TGCAGCGTTGTAGGACTAGCGGGAGTTGGTGAGCAGTTCTTC.

This chain connects TRBV27 to TRBJ2-1; TRBD1 matches 9 bases. With 0 bases clipped from V and 7 bases from J, the junction kept 4 bases outside the gene matches. The CDR3 is made up of 15 amino acids. Germline CDR1 and CDR2: MNHEY and SMNVEV (reference sequence). The CDR3 DNA reads TGTGCCAGCAGTTTATCCGGGACAGGGTTGAATGAGCAGTTCTTC. Protein product: CASSLSGTGLNEQFF.

This clone was recorded a few times. V is TRBV4-2 and J is TRBJ1-5; D is unclear. Germline V gives CDR1 LGHNA, CDR2 YNFKEQ. The CDR3 covers 15 residues. The ends were cut back, 1 base at V and 6 bases at J, with 13 bases in the middle. The CDR3 coding sequence is TGTGCCAGCAGCCAAGTCCCCTCGGGTGGTCAGCCCCAGCATTTT. Protein: CASSQVPSGGQPQHF.